This T cell receptor (beta chain) was retrieved from a study of shared clonotypes between healthy human individuals. Germline V gene data show CDR1 as LNHDA and CDR2 as SQIVND (reference sequence). J was trimmed by 2 bases and V by 5 bases; bases with no gene match: 5. There are 14 residues in the CDR3. TCRdb's table, derived via immunoSEQ multiplex PCR, lists solely in-frame clones and lacks some. Among around 2.3 million clones listed, approximately 94% were seen once. The rearrangement uses TRBV19 and TRBJ2-5, with 7 positions matching TRBD2. The source material was naive CD4+ T cells sorted from blood. This sample's subset: CD45RA+ positively selected. This TCR derives from a man younger than 35 in good health. The CDR3 spells CASSVPGLQETQYF. The CDR3, as DNA: TGTGCCAGTAGTGTACCGGGACTACAAGAGACCCAGTACTTC.